A single T cell receptor (beta chain) is shown here with its context. This record belongs to a study of T cell changes during pregnancy in multiple sclerosis. Trimming stripped 5 bases from V and 3 bases from J, with 17 bases between. The V gene's germline CDR1 is SGHTA and CDR2 FQGTGA. The CDR3 is 15 residues long. TCRdb's copy holds only in-frame clones and misses some; the assay was immunoSEQ multiplex PCR. The sample has 85,000 to 90,000 clones; under 95% are singletons. The sequencing here drew on peripheral blood, taken in the first trimester of pregnancy. V usage is TRBV7-3 and J usage is TRBJ2-7; D may be TRBD2 (6 bases). This clonotype was sampled from a female donor in good health, enrolled as a control in a pregnancy study. CDR3 bases: TGTGCCAGCAGCGAAGGTGGGACTGGGCTCTACGAGCAGTACTTC. Amino acids: CASSEGGTGLYEQYF.